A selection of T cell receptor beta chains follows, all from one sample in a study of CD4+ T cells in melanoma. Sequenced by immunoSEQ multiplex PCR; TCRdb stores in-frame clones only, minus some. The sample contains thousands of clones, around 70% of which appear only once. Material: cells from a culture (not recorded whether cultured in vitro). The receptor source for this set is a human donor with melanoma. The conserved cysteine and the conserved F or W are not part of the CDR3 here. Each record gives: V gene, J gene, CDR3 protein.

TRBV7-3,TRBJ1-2,ASSPGKVNYGYT
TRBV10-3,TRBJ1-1,AISESTPGTEAF
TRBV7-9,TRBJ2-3,ASSLSGGVSTDTQY
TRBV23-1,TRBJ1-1,ASSRPGLNTEAF
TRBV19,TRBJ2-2,ASSLSHGTGGITGELF
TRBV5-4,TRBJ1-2,ASSRDGYGYT
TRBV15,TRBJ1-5,ATSNRGVGNQPQH
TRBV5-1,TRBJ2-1,ASSWNSNNEQF
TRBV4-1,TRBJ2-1,ASSQDRVEQF
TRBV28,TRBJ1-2,ASTTGYYGYT